Presented here are 25 T cell receptor beta chains from one specimen sequenced in a study of blood T cell repertoires in COVID-19. TCRdb's table, derived via immunoSEQ multiplex PCR, lists solely in-frame clones and lacks some. The data contain more than 150,000 clones, less than 90% of them singletons. Sequenced input: peripheral blood. The receptors shown here come from a woman in her 70s with acute or convalescent COVID-19.

This chain joins TRBV6-2 or TRBV6-3 and TRBJ2-3; D unclear. V was cut by 6 bases and J by 0 bases, with 10 bases left in between. Per the germline V gene, CDR1 is MNHEY and CDR2 is SVGEGT. The CDR3 sequence is 14 residues long. The CDR3 here is CASSQRWSTDTQYF. The CDR3 region has the DNA TGTGCCAGCAGCCAGAGGTGGAGCACAGATACGCAGTATTTT.

This clone was seen once. The chain combines TRBV28 with TRBJ2-1, with TRBD2 matching 8 bases. The ends lost 3 bases at V and 2 bases at J; junction bases unmatched: 12. This CDR3 has 18 residues. The germline V gene encodes CDR1 MDHEN and CDR2 SYDVKM. This CDR3 reads CASSLLFPSGLPYNEQFF. The CDR3 coding sequence is TGTGCCAGCAGTTTGCTTTTTCCTAGCGGGCTTCCCTACAATGAGCAGTTCTTC.

The chain is built from TRBV7-2 and TRBJ1-4, with a weak D call TRBD1 (6 bases). The CDR3 runs to 14 residues. V was cut by 7 bases and J by 5 bases, with 14 bases left in between. Germline V lookup: CDR1 SGHTA, CDR2 FQGNSA. CDR3 in DNA: TGTGCCAGCACCTCAATGAGGGGGAATGAAAAACTGTTTTTT. Translating it yields CASTSMRGNEKLFF.

The V and J genes are TRBV6-7 and TRBJ2-5, with 7 nucleotides matching TRBD2. TRBV6-7 is noted as an ORF with a role that remains uncertain. CDR3 size: 13 residues. J was trimmed by 1 base and V by 8 bases; bases with no gene match: 4. Here the CDR3 DNA reads TGTGCCAGCGCTAGCGGTTCCCAAGAGACCCAGTACTTC. It codes for CASASGSQETQYF.

The V call is TRBV6-5, the J call TRBJ2-7; 13 bases agree with TRBD2. The ends lost 4 bases at V and 6 bases at J; junction bases unmatched: 6. CDR3 size: 15 residues. CDR1 is MNHEY, CDR2 SVGAGI, per germline. The CDR3: CASSFSTSGRGEQYF. CDR3 sequence (DNA): TGTGCCAGCAGTTTTTCAACTAGCGGGAGGGGCGAGCAGTACTTC.

This clone was recorded only once. Additional DNA sequences in this sample encode the identical CDR3. The chain carries TRBV5-1 and TRBJ1-1, with D uncertain. The V and J ends lost 0 bases and 4 bases respectively, with 7 bases between them. The CDR3 runs to 13 residues. The germline gives CDR1 SGHRS, CDR2 YFSETQ. DNA of the CDR3: TGCGCCAGCAGCTTGGCCGGTTCCACTGAAGCTTTCTTT. Translating it yields CASSLAGSTEAFF.

The V gene is TRBV3-1 (or the pseudogene TRBV3-2), the J gene TRBJ1-5; TRBD1 matches 9 bases. This CDR3 has 13 residues. The germline gives CDR1 LGHDT, CDR2 YNNKEL (reference sequence). Trimming at V came to 5 bases and at J to 8 bases, leaving 4 bases not matched to a gene. The CDR3 is CASSWDREKPQHF. The CDR3 nucleotides are TGTGCCAGCAGCTGGGACAGGGAGAAGCCCCAGCATTTT.

The chain carries TRBV6-2 or TRBV6-3 and TRBJ1-1, with 7 nucleotides matching TRBD1. The CDR3 has 15 amino acids. Losses at the gene ends were 2 bases for V and 10 bases for J; bases not matched to a gene: 13. The germline V gene encodes CDR1 MNHEY and CDR2 SVGEGT. Here the CDR3 DNA reads TGTGCCAGCAGTTACCCGGACAGGCACGAAGGGAGAGCTTTCTTT. Its translation is CASSYPDRHEGRAFF.

The chain combines TRBV5-1 with TRBJ2-5; D perhaps matches TRBD1 (5 bases). V shed 0 bases and J shed 3 bases, with 6 bases lying between them. The CDR3 extends over 13 amino acids. From germline, CDR1 is SGHRS and CDR2 YFSETQ. In DNA, the CDR3 is TGCGCCAGCAGCTTGGCAGGGAAAGAGACCCAGTACTTC. Translation gives CASSLAGKETQYF.

The V gene is TRBV4-1, the J gene TRBJ1-2, with 9 bases lining up with TRBD1. The CDR3 has 16 amino acids. V was pared by 0 bases and J by 4 bases, with 6 bases of the junction left unmatched. CDR1 and CDR2 (germline): MGHRA, YSYEKL. The DNA for the CDR3 is TGCGCCAGCAGCCAAGATTGGACAGGGGTCTTCTATGGCTACACCTTC. Translated, it gives CASSQDWTGVFYGYTF.

The genes are TRBV18 and TRBJ1-2; D is uncertain. CDR3 size: 16 residues. The V gene's germline CDR1 is KGHSH and CDR2 LQKENI. The V end was cut by 0 bases, the J end by 7 bases, with 18 bases between. CDR3 in amino acids: CASSPPISGFRGGYTF. The DNA for the CDR3 is TGTGCCAGCTCACCACCTATATCGGGGTTTCGGGGTGGCTACACCTTC.

This chain links TRBV7-9 with TRBJ1-2; 8 bases map to TRBD1. The trim removed 5 bases at V and 4 bases at J, leaving 9 bases unmatched. The CDR3 sequence is 15 residues long. CDR1 is SEHNR and CDR2 is FQNEAQ in the germline V gene (reference sequence). Here the CDR3 reads CASSQNTGGSYGYTF. In nucleotides, the CDR3 is TGTGCCAGCAGCCAAAATACAGGGGGAAGCTATGGCTACACCTTC.

This sequence joins TRBV29-1 and TRBJ2-7, with 8 bases aligning to TRBD2. CDR1 and CDR2 (germline): SQVTM, ANQGSEA. Losses at the gene ends were 7 bases for V and 2 bases for J; bases not matched to a gene: 1. This CDR3 has 11 amino acids. The CDR3 loop reads CSAGGAYEQYF. As DNA, the CDR3 is TGCAGCGCCGGGGGGGCCTACGAGCAGTACTTC.

For the CDR3, the DNA is TGTGCCAGCAGCTTAGAAACAGGGGGGGTCTACGAGCAGTACTTC. Encoded protein: CASSLETGGVYEQYF. V and J are TRBV7-9 and TRBJ2-7; tentative D call: TRBD1 (8 bases). The CDR3 extends over 15 amino acids. Germline CDR1 is SEHNR and CDR2 is FQNEAQ (reference sequence). The germline V and J ends were trimmed by 1 base and 3 bases, with 13 bases remaining between them.

The rearrangement uses TRBV5-5 and TRBJ2-2; possible D gene TRBD1, 7 bases. V was trimmed by 4 bases and J by 7 bases, leaving 17 bases between them. The CDR3 length is 15 residues. Looked up from germline, CDR1 is SGHKS and CDR2 is YYEKEE (reference sequence). CDR3 DNA sequence: TGTGCCAGCAGCCAAATGACAGGGCGGGGCGGGGAGCTGTTTTTT. Encoded protein: CASSQMTGRGGELFF. Combining the CDR3 with reference TRBV5-5 and TRBJ2-2 gives the whole variable domain DAGVTQSPTHLIKTRGQQVTLRCSPISGHKSVSWYQQVLGQGPQFIFQYYEKEERGRGNFPDRFSARQFPNYSSELNVNALLLGDSALYLCASSQMTGRGGELFFGEGSRLTVL.

The V and J genes are TRBV3-1 (or the pseudogene TRBV3-2) and TRBJ1-3; no reliable D call. CDR3 length: 15 amino acids. In germline, CDR1 is LGHDT, CDR2 YNNKEL (reference sequence). Trimming took 0 bases from V and 9 from J, leaving 15 bases between them. The CDR3, as DNA: TGTGCCAGCAGCCAAGATAGTACAGCCCGGGGCACCATATATTTT. It codes for CASSQDSTARGTIYF.

V is TRBV28 and J is TRBJ1-3; a possible D gene is TRBD1 (5 bases). The length of the CDR3 is 16 residues. CDR1 and CDR2 from the germline V gene are MDHEN and SYDVKM. The V end was cut by 3 bases, the J end by 8 bases, with 20 bases between. The CDR3 nucleotides are TGTGCCAGCAGTTTTACGTCATATGCCTCGGGGGACACCATATATTTT. The encoded protein is CASSFTSYASGDTIYF.

The chain is built from TRBV19 and TRBJ1-6; D is ambiguous. The germline V gene has CDR1 LNHDA and CDR2 SQIVND (reference sequence). Trimming left V 3 bases short and J 8 bases short, with 8 bases between. This CDR3 spans 13 amino acids. The CDR3 nucleotides are TGTGCCAGTAGTATGTTCCGAGATTCACCCCTCCACTTT. This codes for CASSMFRDSPLHF.

Details on this clone: Other DNA sequences in this sample translate to the same CDR3. The genes are TRBV18 and TRBJ1-1; 8 bases line up with TRBD1. Germline CDR1 reads KGHSH; CDR2 reads LQKENI. This CDR3 has 14 amino acids. V was pared by 2 bases and J by 4 bases, with 3 bases of the junction left unmatched. The CDR3 sequence: CASSPSDRVTEAFF. Written as DNA, the CDR3 is TGTGCCAGCTCACCATCGGACAGGGTCACTGAAGCTTTCTTT.

The chain uses TRBV4-2 and TRBJ1-1; D is ambiguous. Germline CDR1 reads LGHNA; CDR2 reads YNFKEQ. The CDR3 has 13 amino acids. V lost 0 bases to trimming and J lost 4 bases, with 6 bases between them. The CDR3 region is CASSQDPVTEAFF. In nucleotides, the CDR3 is TGTGCCAGCAGCCAAGACCCTGTCACTGAAGCTTTCTTT.

The table lists this clone with a count of one. The chain joins TRBV14 to TRBJ1-3; TRBD1 might be the D (6 bases). Germline V lookup: CDR1 SGHDN, CDR2 FVKESK. The germline V and J ends were trimmed by 0 bases and 4 bases, with 10 bases remaining between them. The CDR3 covers 15 residues. The CDR3 nucleotides are TGTGCCAGCAGCCAAGAAGGGGGATTCGGAAACACCATATATTTT. It is translated as CASSQEGGFGNTIYF.

The rearrangement uses TRBV18 and TRBJ2-1, with 13 bases that match TRBD2. CDR1 is KGHSH, CDR2 LQKENI, per germline. This CDR3 comprises 17 residues. Losses at the gene ends were 0 bases for V and 4 bases for J; bases not matched to a gene: 3. CDR3 in DNA: TGTGCCAGCTCACCACCGCGACTAGCGGGAGGTTACAATGAGCAGTTCTTC. Its protein is CASSPPRLAGGYNEQFF. The full variable domain, in which reference TRBV18 and TRBJ2-1 provide the parts outside the CDR3, is NAGVMQNPRHLVRRRGQEARLRCSPMKGHSHVYWYRQLPEEGLKFMVYLQKENIIDESGMPKERFSAEFPKEGPSILRIQQVVRGDSAAYFCASSPPRLAGGYNEQFFGPGTRLTVL.

This clone was picked up one time. The gene calls are TRBV18 and TRBJ2-1, with D uncertain. Trimming cost V 6 bases and J 1 base, with 13 bases left between them. The CDR3 runs to 15 residues. Germline V gives CDR1 KGHSH, CDR2 LQKENI. The CDR3 DNA follows: TGTGCCAGCTCGGCCACTCAGGTATCCTACAATGAGCAGTTCTTC. This sequence encodes CASSATQVSYNEQFF.

The genes are TRBV6-5 and TRBJ2-2; D is unresolved. The V gene's germline CDR1 is MNHEY and CDR2 SVGAGI. The CDR3 runs to 13 residues. V lost 6 bases and J lost 6, with 11 bases in between. The DNA for the CDR3 is TGTGCCAGCAGGTCCCCGGTGGCCGGGGAGCTGTTTTTT. Its translation is CASRSPVAGELFF.

The J gene is TRBJ2-3, the V gene TRBV11-2; a weak D match, TRBD2 (5 bases). The germline CDR1 and CDR2 sequences are SGHAT and FQNNGV. CDR3 size: 15 residues. Trimming took 3 bases from V and 0 from J, leaving 10 bases between them. This CDR3 reads CASSFLTGSTDTQYF. As DNA, the CDR3 is TGTGCCAGCAGCTTCCTCACGGGAAGCACAGATACGCAGTATTTT.